One and the same sample provided the 3 T cell receptor beta chains below, sequenced in a study of beta chain features in type 1 diabetes. Notes on the study in general: For Type 1 diabetes patients, all four CD4+ subsets carried TCRB CDR3s that were moderately but significantly shorter.

The sequenced template was cDNA made from the entire isolated RNA. The method was immunoSEQ multiplex PCR; TCRdb's version includes in-frame clones alone and lacks a portion of them. The sample carries 150,000 to 200,000 clones, around 63% recorded once. Their antigens are not known. Sequenced input: naive CD4+ T cells from blood. The receptors were sampled from a man aged 25-45 years with type 1 diabetes.

This rearrangement joins TRBV7-2 to TRBJ2-5; tentative D call: TRBD1 (6 bases). V lost 0 bases and J lost 2, with 13 bases in between. This CDR3 region has 16 residues. Germline assignment: CDR1 SGHTA and CDR2 FQGNSA. For the CDR3, the DNA is TGTGCCAGCAGCTTAGCTATCTCGACAGGTCAAGAGACCCAGTACTTC. It yields the protein CASSLAISTGQETQYF.

V is TRBV5-1 and J is TRBJ1-2, with TRBD1 matching 8 bases. The CDR3 is made up of 14 amino acids. The germline V gene encodes CDR1 SGHRS and CDR2 YFSETQ. The junction had 2 bases not matched to a gene; V was cut back by 4 bases and J by 0 bases. For the CDR3, the DNA is TGCGCCAGCAGCCCAGGGGGCACTAACTATGGCTACACCTTC. Translated: CASSPGGTNYGYTF.

The V call is TRBV4-3, the J call TRBJ1-2, with a possible D match to TRBD1 (5 bases). V was pared by 1 base and J by 4 bases, with 19 bases between. Germline lookup yields CDR1 LGHNA and CDR2 YSLEER. This CDR3 is built from 17 residues. CDR3 in amino acids: CASSQGGGATEIYGYTF. CDR3 sequence (DNA): TGCGCCAGCAGCCAAGGGGGTGGGGCGACAGAAATCTATGGCTACACCTTC.